A selection of T cell receptor beta chains follows, all from one sample in a study of blood T cell repertoires in COVID-19. Clones were sequenced by immunoSEQ multiplex PCR, and TCRdb holds only the in-frame ones, with some missing. The sample lists roughly 130,000 clones; just over 85% were seen once. Source material: peripheral blood. The origin of the receptors is a man in his forties with acute or convalescent COVID-19. The CDR3 runs from the conserved cysteine through the conserved F or W. The D gene is left open where the match is weak. Rows may omit the clone size; those that give it use once, few, many or a size class.

>TRBV14|13|TRBD1|once|TRBJ1-1
TGTGCCAGCAGCCCGACCAGACAGGGGGAAGCTTTCTTT
CASSPTRQGEAFF
>TRBV5-6|16|TRBD1|NA|TRBJ1-1
TGTGCCAGCAGCCCAGACACAGGGGGTTTGAACACTGAAGCTTTCTTT
CASSPDTGGLNTEAFF
>TRBV27|14|NA|NA|TRBJ2-7
TGTGCCAGCAGTTTCCGGGAAGGACCCTACGAGCAGTACTTC
CASSFREGPYEQYF
>TRBV5-8|16|TRBD1|NA|TRBJ2-1
TGTGCCAGCAATCCCGGGACAGGATTCCTCTACAATGAGCAGTTCTTC
CASNPGTGFLYNEQFF
>TRBV19|16|TRBD1|NA|TRBJ1-5
TGTGCCAGTAGTTTCGGAAGGGGGCCAAGCAATCAGCCCCAGCATTTT
CASSFGRGPSNQPQHF
>TRBV6-5|14|NA|NA|TRBJ1-4
TGTGCCAGCAGTAGGGGGGGTGCTAATGAAAAACTGTTTTTT
CASSRGGANEKLFF
>TRBV11-2|17|TRBD2|NA|TRBJ2-3
TGTGCCAGCAGGGGCCCTAGCGGGGGGGTGAGCACAGATACGCAGTATTTT
CASRGPSGGVSTDTQYF
>TRBV18|13|NA|NA|TRBJ2-2
TGTGCCAGCTCACAGAAGGGGGCCGGGGAGCTGTTTTTT
CASSQKGAGELFF
>TRBV10-3|19|TRBD2|NA|TRBJ2-1
TGTGCCATCAGTGACCGACCGCCAGCGGGAGGAGGATCCTACAATGAGCAGTTCTTC
CAISDRPPAGGGSYNEQFF
>TRBV14|16|TRBD1|few|TRBJ1-6
TGTGCCAGCAGCCGCCCCGGGGCAGGGGGCAGTTCACCCCTCCACTTT
CASSRPGAGGSSPLHF
>TRBV5-1|17|NA|NA|TRBJ2-2
TGCGCCAGCAGCTTGGTTTTCACAGGGCTGAACACCGGGGAGCTGTTTTTT
CASSLVFTGLNTGELFF
>TRBV19|14|NA|NA|TRBJ2-3
TGTGCCAGTAGTAGACCGGAGGACACAGATACGCAGTATTTT
CASSRPEDTDTQYF
>TRBV5-5|16|NA|NA|TRBJ2-2
TGTGCCAGCAGCTTGATTATAACAGCGAACACCGGGGAGCTGTTTTTT
CASSLIITANTGELFF
>TRBV5-1|16|NA|NA|TRBJ1-4
TGCGCCAGCAGCTTGGAGGGGGGGCTCGGTAATGAAAAACTGTTTTTT
CASSLEGGLGNEKLFF
>TRBV7-6|15|NA|NA|TRBJ1-5
TGTGCCAGCAGCTTAATGGGGGGGAGCAATCAGCCCCAGCATTTT
CASSLMGGSNQPQHF
>TRBV5-5|16|NA|NA|TRBJ1-6
TGTGCCAGCAGCTTGGGACAGGCAGTCTATAATTCACCCCTCCACTTT
CASSLGQAVYNSPLHF
>TRBV7-2|15|NA|NA|TRBJ2-5
TGTGCCAGCAGCTTCCTGGGCCCGTTACAAGAGACCCAGTACTTC
CASSFLGPLQETQYF
>TRBV19|14|TRBD1|NA|TRBJ2-3
TGTGCCAGTAGTAGGGGACAGACCACAGATACGCAGTATTTT
CASSRGQTTDTQYF
>TRBV2|13|TRBD1|NA|TRBJ2-2
TGTGCCAGCAGTGGACAGGGCGCCGGGGAGCTGTTTTTT
CASSGQGAGELFF
>TRBV2|12|NA|NA|TRBJ1-2
TGTGCCAGCACATCGGGGATATATGGCTACACCTTC
CASTSGIYGYTF
>TRBV5-1|15|NA|NA|TRBJ2-1
TGCGCCAGCAGCTTGACGGCGGGACTCTACAATGAGCAGTTCTTC
CASSLTAGLYNEQFF
>TRBV5-4|15|TRBD2|NA|TRBJ2-7
TGTGCCAGCAGCCCCCCGGGACTACCTGCCTACGAGCAGTACTTC
CASSPPGLPAYEQYF
>TRBV7-2|15|NA|NA|TRBJ1-2
TGTGCCAGCAGCTTAAATTATGGGGGCATCGACGGCTACACCTTC
CASSLNYGGIDGYTF
>TRBV3-1/TRBV3-2|18|TRBD2|NA|TRBJ2-1
TGTGCCAGCAGCCAAGAAACCTGGCTAGCGGGATCCTACAATGAGCAGTTCTTC
CASSQETWLAGSYNEQFF